Listed here are 28 T cell receptor beta chains from one sample, sequenced in a study of T-cell reconstitution after alpha-beta-depleted transplantation in children listed by TCRdb under 2016. The library was generated by PCR. The run used an Illumina HiSeq 2500. TCR libraries were prepared with molecular barcoding, using unique molecular identifiers to normalize TCRbeta repertoire quantification. TCRdb passed the public sequencing reads through fastp at Q25 and MiXCR, retaining productive beta sequences. CDR3 protein sequences are deduplicated, and each keeps its most common genes and DNA. The sample contains about 300,000 distinct CDR3 sequences, about 9.4% of them found a single time. The top ten constitute approximately 7.6% of the sample. This specimen's treatment or condition label, per the study, means: allogeneic hematopoietic cell transplantation with graft depleted of TCRalphabeta T cells and CD19 B cells.

Sample: PBMCs, taken before TCRalphabeta/CD19-depleted stem cell transplant. The receptor set was obtained from a boy in the first two years of life with acute myeloid leukemia, due to receive a stem cell transplant.

This clonotype was seen a handful of times. The chain is built from TRBV4-3 and TRBJ2-7, with 12 bases that match TRBD2. Per the germline V gene, CDR1 is LGHNA and CDR2 is YSLEER. The V segment lost 0 bases and the J segment 7 bases; nucleotides outside the gene matches: 7. The CDR3 contains 16 residues. For the CDR3, the DNA is TGCGCCAGCAGCCAAGAGGGACTAGCGGGTCAGGGTGAGCAGTACTTC. Protein product: CASSQEGLAGQGEQYF.

At least ten counts were recorded for this clonotype. Here the CDR3 reads CSVFSLLGSGGTTDTQYF. CDR3 bases: TGCAGCGTTTTCTCCCTACTTGGTAGCGGGGGTACCACAGATACGCAGTATTTT. The chain has TRBV29-1 and TRBJ2-3; 9 bases are shared with TRBD2. V shed 5 bases, J shed 2 bases, and the junction held 17 bases outside the gene matches. The CDR3 totals 18 residues. The germline V gene has CDR1 SQVTM and CDR2 ANQGSEA.

The chain combines TRBV5-6 with TRBJ2-1; TRBD2 matches 8 bases. The V gene's germline CDR1 is SGHDT and CDR2 YYEEEE. Trimming cost V 3 bases and J 6 bases; bases outside gene matches: 11. This CDR3 spans 16 amino acids. In DNA, the CDR3 is TGTGCCAGCAGCTACGCCGGGACTAGGAGGGGCAATGAGCAGTTCTTC. This gives the protein CASSYAGTRRGNEQFF.

This clonotype showed up many times. As DNA, the CDR3 is TGTGCCAGCAGCCAAGATCGTCGATCCAACTATGGCTACACCTTC. Protein product: CASSQDRRSNYGYTF. This chain links TRBV4-2 with TRBJ1-2, with no clear D. V shed 0 bases and J shed 2 bases, with 10 bases lying between them. Germline V gene data show CDR1 as LGHNA and CDR2 as YNFKEQ. The CDR3 sequence is 15 residues long.

This clonotype was found many times. The chain uses TRBV11-2 and TRBJ1-5; 9 positions match TRBD1. The germline CDR1 and CDR2 sequences are SGHAT and FQNNGV. Trimming at V came to 4 bases and at J to 5 bases, leaving 9 bases not matched to a gene. The length of the CDR3 is 16 residues. The CDR3 loop is CASSSTWTGEDQPQHF. Written as DNA, the CDR3 is TGTGCCAGCAGCTCGACCTGGACAGGGGAAGATCAGCCCCAGCATTTT.

Only a few counts were recorded for this clonotype. The chain uses TRBV20-1 and TRBJ2-7, with TRBD1 matching 8 bases. V shed 5 bases, J shed 2 bases, and the junction held 8 bases outside the gene matches. Germline V gene lookup returns CDR1 DFQATT and CDR2 SNEGSKA (reference sequence). The CDR3 consists of 14 residues. The CDR3 DNA reads as TGCAGTGCTCAGACCCGGACAGGGACCTACGAGCAGTACTTC. This codes for CSAQTRTGTYEQYF.

At least ten counts were recorded for this clonotype. The chain combines TRBV7-3 with TRBJ2-1; TRBD1 aligns across 9 bases. Germline-derived CDR1 and CDR2 are SGHTA and FQGTGA. The CDR3 sequence is 14 residues long. Germline trimming cut 5 bases from V and 10 bases from J; bases unmatched to any gene: 9. The CDR3 sequence: CASSPGQGLMEQFF. The DNA of the CDR3 is TGTGCCAGCAGCCCTGGACAGGGGCTAATGGAGCAGTTCTTC.

This clonotype was seen a few times. The chain couples TRBV29-1 to TRBJ2-1; D not certain. V lost 7 bases, J lost 2 bases, and 6 bases lay in between. The germline V gene has CDR1 SQVTM and CDR2 ANQGSEA. The CDR3 totals 11 residues. The CDR3 DNA reads as TGCAGCGCCGCTCCCTACAATGAGCAGTTCTTC. Protein: CSAAPYNEQFF.

The chain recombines TRBV7-9 with TRBJ1-2; 9 bases line up with TRBD1. Germline trimming cut 5 bases from V and 7 bases from J; bases unmatched to any gene: 11. The CDR3 is made up of 15 amino acids. Germline-derived CDR1 and CDR2 are SEHNR and FQNEAQ (reference sequence). The CDR3 here is CASSRQGGSLGGYTF. The CDR3 bases are TGTGCCAGCAGCCGACAGGGGGGATCACTAGGTGGCTACACCTTC.

This clonotype appeared a few times. An end of the junction differs from the germline gene, which may be a read error. This chain links TRBV20-1 with TRBJ2-7; D gene ambiguous. Germline assignment: CDR1 DFQATT and CDR2 SNEGSKA (reference sequence). The CDR3 spans 16 residues. The CDR3 DNA reads TGCTGTGCTAGACCTCCATATGGCGGCAGCTCCTACGAGCAGTACTTC. This sequence encodes CCARPPYGGSSYEQYF.

This clonotype has only a few counts. The V and J genes are TRBV5-1 and TRBJ2-2; either TRBD1 or TRBD2 may supply D (5 bases each). The V end was cut by 3 bases, the J end by 0 bases, with 12 bases between. Germline CDR1 is SGHRS and CDR2 is YFSETQ. The CDR3 loop spans 16 amino acids. The CDR3 nucleotides read TGCGCCAGCAGCTGGGACCGACTACCGAACACCGGGGAGCTGTTTTTT. As protein: CASSWDRLPNTGELFF.

V usage is TRBV12-3 or TRBV12-4 and J usage is TRBJ1-2; D possibly corresponds to TRBD1 (5 bases). The CDR3 has 15 residues. Trimming took off 2 bases at V and 0 bases at J, with 10 bases between the two ends. CDR3 sequence reads: CASSLLWDPNYGYTF. CDR3 coding DNA: TGTGCCAGCAGTTTACTTTGGGACCCTAACTATGGCTACACCTTC.

Ten or more counts support this clonotype. The V and J genes are TRBV9 and TRBJ2-5; 12 bases agree with TRBD2. J was trimmed by 2 bases and V by 3 bases; bases with no gene match: 11. From germline, CDR1 is SGDLS and CDR2 YYNGEE. The CDR3 contains 18 residues. The DNA for the CDR3 is TGTGCCAGCAGCGGAGCCTCTAGCGGGGGGGCGAGACAAGAGACCCAGTACTTC. Translated, it gives CASSGASSGGARQETQYF.

Many counts were recorded for this clonotype. The chain recombines TRBV6-1 with TRBJ1-2, with a weak D call TRBD1 (5 bases). Trimming left V 10 bases short and J 0 bases short, with 9 bases between. There are 12 residues in the CDR3. Germline V gives CDR1 MNHNS, CDR2 SASEGT. The CDR3, as DNA: TGTGCCACCAGGGAGCCTAACTATGGCTACACCTTC. Amino acid sequence: CATREPNYGYTF.

Of note for this clonotype: A much larger clone differs from this one at a single base, so this may be a read error. The rearrangement joins TRBV21-1 to TRBJ2-7. TRBV21-1 is a pseudogene. The CDR3 is 11 amino acids. The CDR3 protein is CASSKVENQYF. CDR3 DNA sequence: TGTGCCAGCAGCAAAGTGGAGAACCAGTACTTC.

This clonotype was counted at least ten times. The CDR3 DNA reads TGTGCCAGCAGTTTATATGGGGGAGTCCCGCCAGTGGGTGAGCAGTTCTTC. It encodes CASSLYGGVPPVGEQFF. The chain couples TRBV28 to TRBJ2-1, with D possibly called TRBD1 or TRBD2 (5 bases each). CDR1 and CDR2 from the germline V gene are MDHEN and SYDVKM. Trimming took 1 base from V and 9 from J, leaving 22 bases between them. CDR3 size: 17 residues.

This clonotype was counted ten times or more. The chain links TRBV24-1 to TRBJ2-1; tentatively, D is TRBD2 (5 bases). V was pared by 1 base and J by 0 bases, with 6 bases between. There are 15 residues in the CDR3. Germline V gives CDR1 KGHDR, CDR2 SFDVKD. In DNA, the CDR3 is TGTGCCACCAGTGATTTACGGGACTCCTACAATGAGCAGTTCTTC. Residues: CATSDLRDSYNEQFF.

This clonotype was picked up many times. The chain joins TRBV20-1 to TRBJ2-7, with D tentatively TRBD2 (5 bases). The CDR3 spans 15 residues. Germline V gene data show CDR1 as DFQATT and CDR2 as SNEGSKA (reference sequence). The V gene lost 0 bases and the J gene lost 3 bases, with 15 bases spanning the gap. The CDR3: CSARDRGMAFYEQYF. DNA for the CDR3: TGCAGTGCTAGAGATCGAGGGATGGCCTTCTACGAGCAGTACTTC.

The chain joins TRBV6-1 to TRBJ2-1, with a possible D match to TRBD1 (6 bases). The CDR3 totals 17 residues. In germline, CDR1 is MNHNS, CDR2 SASEGT. The germline V and J ends were trimmed by 7 bases and 5 bases, with 24 bases remaining between them. For the CDR3, the DNA is TGTGCCAGCATCTATACACAGGGAGTAGGAATTAACAATGAGCAGTTCTTC. As protein: CASIYTQGVGINNEQFF.

Many counts were recorded for this clonotype. The V gene is TRBV12-3 or TRBV12-4, the J gene TRBJ1-1; D is perhaps TRBD1 (5 bases). The V and J ends lost 2 bases and 5 bases respectively, with 9 bases between them. CDR3 length: 13 residues. The CDR3 coding sequence is TGTGCCAGCAGTTTACAGGGAAAGACTGAAGCTTTCTTT. Amino acid sequence: CASSLQGKTEAFF.

This clonotype was seen ten or more times. The chain uses TRBV7-6 and TRBJ2-5; 10 bases are a match to TRBD2. Germline V gives CDR1 SGHVS, CDR2 FNYEAQ. The CDR3 extends over 16 amino acids. Germline trimming cut 3 bases from V and 2 bases from J; bases unmatched to any gene: 6. The CDR3 coding sequence is TGTGCCAGCAGCTTTGGACTAGCGGCTGCACAAGAGACCCAGTACTTC. Encoded protein: CASSFGLAAAQETQYF.

This chain links TRBV5-4 with TRBJ2-7, with TRBD1 matching 9 bases. Germline assignment: CDR1 SGHNT and CDR2 YYREEE (reference sequence). J gave up 2 bases and V 5 bases, and 8 bases lay outside the gene matches. CDR3 length: 15 amino acids. CDR3 region: CASSPGTGTAYEQYF. As DNA, the CDR3 is TGTGCCAGCAGTCCCGGGACAGGGACTGCCTACGAGCAGTACTTC. Supplemented by reference TRBV5-4 and TRBJ2-7, the full variable domain reads ETGVTQSPTHLIKTRGQQVTLRCSSQSGHNTVSWYQQALGQGPQFIFQYYREEENGRGNFPPRFSGLQFPNYSSELNVNALELDDSALYLCASSPGTGTAYEQYFGPGTRLTVT.

The chain carries TRBV11-3 and TRBJ2-6; D not resolved. The germline CDR1 and CDR2 sequences are SGHNT and YENEEA. Trimming left V 5 bases short and J 9 bases short, with 17 bases between. The length of the CDR3 is 15 residues. CDR3 residues: CASSPGPQGHNVLTF. The CDR3 DNA reads as TGTGCCAGCAGCCCAGGCCCCCAAGGGCACAACGTCCTGACTTTC.

The V call is TRBV20-1, the J call TRBJ2-7, with TRBD1 matching over 7 bases. J gave up 0 bases and V 4 bases, and 6 bases lay outside the gene matches. Germline-derived CDR1 and CDR2 are DFQATT and SNEGSKA (reference sequence). The CDR3 is made up of 14 amino acids. CDR3 nucleotide sequence: TGCAGTGCTACTACCGGGACAGACTCCTACGAGCAGTACTTC. Its protein product is CSATTGTDSYEQYF.

This clonotype was picked up many times. V gene TRBV5-5 combines with J gene TRBJ1-4; D call uncertain. The V gene lost 3 bases and the J gene lost 5 bases, with 8 bases spanning the gap. The length of the CDR3 is 13 residues. Per the germline V gene, CDR1 is SGHKS and CDR2 is YYEKEE (reference sequence). Here the CDR3 reads CASSWKANEKLFF. The CDR3 DNA follows: TGTGCCAGCAGCTGGAAGGCAAATGAAAAACTGTTTTTT.

This clonotype was seen ten or more times. V usage is TRBV27 and J usage is TRBJ2-2, with no clear D. Between the trimmed V and J ends, which lost 0 bases and 1 base, there was a span of 0 bases. CDR3 size: 13 residues. CDR1 MNHEY and CDR2 SMNVEV come from the germline V gene (reference sequence). The DNA for the CDR3 is TGTGCCAGCAGTTTATCGAACACCGGGGAGCTGTTTTTT. Protein: CASSLSNTGELFF.

This clonotype was counted many times. The gene calls are TRBV29-1 and TRBJ2-7, with 9 positions matching TRBD1. Germline V gene lookup returns CDR1 SQVTM and CDR2 ANQGSEA. Losses at the gene ends were 7 bases for V and 2 bases for J; bases not matched to a gene: 9. The CDR3 sequence is 14 residues long. This CDR3 reads CSAGTGGATYEQYF. The CDR3 DNA reads TGCAGCGCCGGTACAGGGGGCGCCACCTACGAGCAGTACTTC.

In this sample, this clonotype turned up many times. V usage is TRBV4-2 and J usage is TRBJ2-3, with 10 bases aligning to TRBD2. The J segment lost 2 bases and the V segment lost 2 bases, leaving 7 bases of the junction unmatched. Germline V gene data show CDR1 as LGHNA and CDR2 as YNFKEQ. The CDR3 loop spans 17 amino acids. Written as DNA, the CDR3 is TGTGCCAGCAGCCAAAGGGGAACTAGCGGGAACACAGATACGCAGTATTTT. Translated, it gives CASSQRGTSGNTDTQYF.